The 10 T cell receptor beta chains below all came from one sample that was sequenced in a study of shared clonotypes between healthy human individuals. Measured with immunoSEQ multiplex PCR; TCRdb has only the in-frame clones, and not every one. The sample lists under 1,900,000 clones; approximately 98.5% were seen once. What was sequenced was naive CD4+ T cells sorted from blood. Subset meaning: CD45RA+ positively selected. The receptor set was obtained from a man under 40 in good health.

The J gene is TRBJ2-1, the V gene TRBV19; 7 nucleotides agree with TRBD1. The CDR3 has 15 residues. Germline V lookup: CDR1 LNHDA, CDR2 SQIVND (reference sequence). Trimming cost V 7 bases and J 8 bases; bases outside gene matches: 14. Written as DNA, the CDR3 is TGTGCCAGTACCAAATCCCGAAACAGGGGCCATGAGCAGTTCTTC. This codes for CASTKSRNRGHEQFF. Combining the CDR3 with reference TRBV19 and TRBJ2-1 gives the whole variable domain DGGITQSPKYLFRKEGQNVTLSCEQNLNHDAMYWYRQDPGQGLRLIYYSQIVNDFQKGDIAEGYSVSREKKESFPLTVTSAQKNPTAFYLCASTKSRNRGHEQFFGPGTRLTVL.

This chain links TRBV6-5 with TRBJ1-5; a possible D gene is TRBD1 (5 bases). The CDR3 extends over 13 amino acids. Trimming pared 10 bases from V and 2 bases from J, leaving 12 bases between. CDR1 is MNHEY, CDR2 SVGAGI, per germline. The CDR3 here is CATGEGGNQPQHF. CDR3 bases: TGTGCCACGGGGGAGGGAGGCAATCAGCCCCAGCATTTT.

This rearrangement joins TRBV12-1 to TRBJ2-7; the table names TRBD1, a call not compared with the DNA. TRBV12-1 is classified as a pseudogene. The CDR3 totals 14 residues. The CDR3 nucleotides are TGTGCCAGCAGTCCTGACAGGGCCAACCACGAGCAGTACTTC. Residues: CASSPDRANHEQYF.

The chain combines TRBV28 with TRBJ2-6; D may be TRBD1 (6 bases). Trimming took off 4 bases at V and 2 bases at J, with 24 bases between the two ends. The CDR3 consists of 20 residues. Germline lookup yields CDR1 MDHEN and CDR2 SYDVKM. DNA for the CDR3: TGTGCCAGCAGTTCGAATTCGAGACAGGATAGAACGGCTGGGGCCAACGTCCTGACTTTC. As protein: CASSSNSRQDRTAGANVLTF. Using reference TRBV28 and TRBJ2-6 for the parts outside the CDR3, the full variable domain is DVKVTQSSRYLVKRTGEKVFLECVQDMDHENMFWYRQDPGLGLRLIYFSYDVKMKEKGDIPEGYSVSREKKERFSLILESASTNQTSMYLCASSSNSRQDRTAGANVLTFGAGSRLTVL.

The rearrangement uses TRBV18 and TRBJ2-5, with D perhaps being TRBD1 or TRBD2 (6 bases each). CDR1 is KGHSH and CDR2 is LQKENI in the germline V gene. V gave up 5 bases and J gave up 5 bases, with 15 bases separating them. The CDR3 has 14 residues. CDR3 DNA: TGTGCCAGCTCATCGAAGGGGGGAAGGGAGACCCAGTACTTC. Encoded protein: CASSSKGGRETQYF. The full variable domain, with the rest looked up from reference TRBV18 and TRBJ2-5, is NAGVMQNPRHLVRRRGQEARLRCSPMKGHSHVYWYRQLPEEGLKFMVYLQKENIIDESGMPKERFSAEFPKEGPSILRIQQVVRGDSAAYFCASSSKGGRETQYFGPGTRLLVL.

This chain joins TRBV6-6 and TRBJ2-5; D gene ambiguous. The germline gives CDR1 MNHNY, CDR2 SVGAGI (reference sequence). The CDR3 has 14 amino acids. Trimming shortened V by 6 bases and J by 5 bases, and 16 bases separated the two germline ends. CDR3: CASRPSGASETQYF. CDR3 nucleotides: TGTGCCAGCAGGCCATCTGGAGCGTCGGAGACCCAGTACTTC.

The chain joins TRBV27 to TRBJ2-3, with 10 nucleotides matching TRBD2. There are 16 residues in the CDR3. Germline assignment: CDR1 MNHEY and CDR2 SMNVEV (reference sequence). The V segment lost 5 bases and the J segment 2 bases; nucleotides outside the gene matches: 7. The CDR3 DNA sequence: TGTGCCAGCAGTCAACGAACTAGCGGGAACACAGATACGCAGTATTTT. It translates to CASSQRTSGNTDTQYF.

The chain couples TRBV2 to TRBJ2-7; D is ambiguous. V was pared by 6 bases and J by 6 bases, with 9 bases between. Per the germline V gene, CDR1 is SNHLY and CDR2 is FYNNEI. The CDR3 loop spans 11 amino acids. Here the CDR3 reads CASSTSSEQYF. For the CDR3, the DNA is TGTGCCAGCAGCACGAGTAGCGAGCAGTACTTC.

Points on this clone: Its ends do not fully match the called genes, so a read error is possible. At the DNA level, this CDR3 is encoded by other sequences in the same sample as well. This chain uses TRBV18 with TRBJ1-2; D gene uncertain. The CDR3 totals 13 residues. Germline CDR1 and CDR2: KGHSH and LQKENI. CDR3 DNA: TGTGCCAGCTCGCCACTAGGGAGCTATGGCTACACCTTC. Residues: CASSPLGSYGYTF.

This clone appeared a single time. The CDR3 loop is CASSYLAGVYNEQFF. DNA for the CDR3: TGTGCCAGCAGCTATCTAGCGGGAGTTTACAATGAGCAGTTCTTC. The chain carries TRBV7-3 and TRBJ2-1; TRBD2 agrees at 10 bases. There are 15 residues in the CDR3. Looked up from germline, CDR1 is SGHTA and CDR2 is FQGTGA. The junction had 4 bases not matched to a gene; V was cut back by 4 bases and J by 4 bases.